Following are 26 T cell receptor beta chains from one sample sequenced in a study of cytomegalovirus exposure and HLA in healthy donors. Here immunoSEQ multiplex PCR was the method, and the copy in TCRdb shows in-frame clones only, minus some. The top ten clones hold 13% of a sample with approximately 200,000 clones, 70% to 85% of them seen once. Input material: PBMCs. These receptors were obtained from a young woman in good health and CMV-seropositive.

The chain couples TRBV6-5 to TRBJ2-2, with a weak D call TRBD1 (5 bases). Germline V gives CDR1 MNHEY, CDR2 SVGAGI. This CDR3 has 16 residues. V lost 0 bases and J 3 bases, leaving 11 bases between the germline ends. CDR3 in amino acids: CASSYSTVLDTGELFF. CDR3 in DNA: TGTGCCAGCAGTTACTCGACAGTATTGGACACCGGGGAGCTGTTTTTT.

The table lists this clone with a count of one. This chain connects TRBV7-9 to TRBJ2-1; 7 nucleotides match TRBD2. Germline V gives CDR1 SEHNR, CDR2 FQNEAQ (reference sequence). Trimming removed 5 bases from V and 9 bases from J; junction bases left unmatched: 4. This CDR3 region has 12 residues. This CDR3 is CASSHPSGEQFF. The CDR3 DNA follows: TGTGCCAGCAGCCACCCTAGCGGTGAGCAGTTCTTC.

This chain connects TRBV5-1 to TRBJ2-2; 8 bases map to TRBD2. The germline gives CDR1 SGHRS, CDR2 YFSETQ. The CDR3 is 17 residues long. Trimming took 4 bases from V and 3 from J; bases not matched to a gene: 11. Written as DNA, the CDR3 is TGCGCCAGCAGCCTCCTAGTGTCGGGAGGGGACACCGGGGAGCTGTTTTTT. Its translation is CASSLLVSGGDTGELFF.

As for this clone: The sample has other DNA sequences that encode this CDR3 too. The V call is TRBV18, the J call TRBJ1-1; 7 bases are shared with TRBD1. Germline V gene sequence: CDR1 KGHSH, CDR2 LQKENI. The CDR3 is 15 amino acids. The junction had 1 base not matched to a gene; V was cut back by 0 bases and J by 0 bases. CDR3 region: CASSPPTGLNTEAFF. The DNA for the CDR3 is TGTGCCAGCTCACCACCGACAGGGCTGAACACTGAAGCTTTCTTT.

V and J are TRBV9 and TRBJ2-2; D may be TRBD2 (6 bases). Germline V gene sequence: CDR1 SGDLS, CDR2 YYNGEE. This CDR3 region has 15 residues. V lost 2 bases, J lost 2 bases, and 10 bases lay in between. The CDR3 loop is CASSVEAGNTGELFF. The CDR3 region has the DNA TGTGCCAGCAGCGTGGAAGCGGGTAACACCGGGGAGCTGTTTTTT.

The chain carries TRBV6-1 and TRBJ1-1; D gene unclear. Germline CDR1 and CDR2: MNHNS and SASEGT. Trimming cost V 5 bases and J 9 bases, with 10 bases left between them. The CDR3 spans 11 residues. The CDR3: CASSSLSQAFF. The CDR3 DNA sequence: TGTGCCAGCAGTTCACTGTCACAAGCTTTCTTT.

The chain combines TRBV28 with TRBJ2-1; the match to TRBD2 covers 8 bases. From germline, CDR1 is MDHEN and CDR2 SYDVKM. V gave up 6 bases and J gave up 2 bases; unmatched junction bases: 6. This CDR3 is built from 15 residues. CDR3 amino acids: CASSPSGRAYNEQFF. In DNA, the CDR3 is TGTGCCAGCAGCCCCAGCGGGAGAGCCTACAATGAGCAGTTCTTC.

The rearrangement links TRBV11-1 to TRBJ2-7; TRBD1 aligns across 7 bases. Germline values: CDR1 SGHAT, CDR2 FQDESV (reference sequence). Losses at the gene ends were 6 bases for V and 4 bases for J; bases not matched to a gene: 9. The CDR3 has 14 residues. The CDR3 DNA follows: TGTGCCAGCAGAGACCGGGACAGCCCTTACGAGCAGTACTTC. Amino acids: CASRDRDSPYEQYF.

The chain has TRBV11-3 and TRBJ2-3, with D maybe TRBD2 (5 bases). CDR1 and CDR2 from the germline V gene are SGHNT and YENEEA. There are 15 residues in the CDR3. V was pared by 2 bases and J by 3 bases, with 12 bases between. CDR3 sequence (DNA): TGTGCCAGCAGCTTAAGTGGGAGAGGGACAGATACGCAGTATTTT. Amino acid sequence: CASSLSGRGTDTQYF.

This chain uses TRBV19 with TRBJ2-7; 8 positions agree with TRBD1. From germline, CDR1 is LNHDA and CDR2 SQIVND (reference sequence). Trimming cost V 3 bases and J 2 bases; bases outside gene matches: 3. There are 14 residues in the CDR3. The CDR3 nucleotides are TGTGCCAGTAGTATTGCAGGGGGCCCCTACGAGCAGTACTTC. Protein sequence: CASSIAGGPYEQYF.

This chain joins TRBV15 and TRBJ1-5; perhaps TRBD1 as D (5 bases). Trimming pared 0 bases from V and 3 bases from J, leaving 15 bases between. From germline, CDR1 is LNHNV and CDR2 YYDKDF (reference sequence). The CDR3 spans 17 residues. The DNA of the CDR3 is TGTGCCACCAGCAGAGATTGGTGGGGCGAGGACAATCAGCCCCAGCATTTT. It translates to CATSRDWWGEDNQPQHF.

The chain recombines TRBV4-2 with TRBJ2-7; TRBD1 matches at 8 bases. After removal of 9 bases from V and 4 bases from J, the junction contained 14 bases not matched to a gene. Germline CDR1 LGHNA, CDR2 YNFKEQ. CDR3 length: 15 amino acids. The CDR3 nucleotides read TGTGCCAGTGCCCCCACCGGGACAGGTCAGTACGAGCAGTACTTC. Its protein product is CASAPTGTGQYEQYF.

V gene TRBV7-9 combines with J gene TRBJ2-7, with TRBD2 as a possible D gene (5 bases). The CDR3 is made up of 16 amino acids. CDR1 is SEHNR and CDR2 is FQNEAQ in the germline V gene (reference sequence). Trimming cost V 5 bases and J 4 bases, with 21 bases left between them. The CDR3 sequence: CASSPGAASTGYEQYF. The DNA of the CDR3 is TGTGCCAGCAGCCCTGGAGCGGCTTCAACCGGGTACGAGCAGTACTTC.

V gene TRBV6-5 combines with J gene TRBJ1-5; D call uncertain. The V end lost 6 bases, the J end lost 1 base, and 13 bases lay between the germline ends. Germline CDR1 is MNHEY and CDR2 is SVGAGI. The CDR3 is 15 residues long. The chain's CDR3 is CASSPSSPSNQPQHF. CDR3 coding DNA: TGTGCCAGCAGCCCCTCTAGTCCGAGCAATCAGCCCCAGCATTTT.

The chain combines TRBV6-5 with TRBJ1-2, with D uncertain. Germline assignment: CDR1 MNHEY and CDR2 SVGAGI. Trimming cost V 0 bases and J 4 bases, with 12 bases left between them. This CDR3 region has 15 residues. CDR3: CASSYSSGRGYGYTF. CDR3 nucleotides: TGTGCCAGCAGTTACTCTAGCGGGCGGGGCTATGGCTACACCTTC.

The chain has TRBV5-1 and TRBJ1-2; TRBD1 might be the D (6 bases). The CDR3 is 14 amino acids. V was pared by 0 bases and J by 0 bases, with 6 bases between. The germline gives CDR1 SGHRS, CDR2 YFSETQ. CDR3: CASSLGTANYGYTF. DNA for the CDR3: TGCGCCAGCAGCTTGGGGACAGCTAACTATGGCTACACCTTC.

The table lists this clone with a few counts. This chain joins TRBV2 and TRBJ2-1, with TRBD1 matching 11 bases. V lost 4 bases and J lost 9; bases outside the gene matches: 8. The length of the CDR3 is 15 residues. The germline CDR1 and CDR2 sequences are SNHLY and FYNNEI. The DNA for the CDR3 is TGTGCCAGCAGTGCCGGACAGGGGGCGTCGGGTGAGCAGTTCTTC. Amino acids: CASSAGQGASGEQFF.

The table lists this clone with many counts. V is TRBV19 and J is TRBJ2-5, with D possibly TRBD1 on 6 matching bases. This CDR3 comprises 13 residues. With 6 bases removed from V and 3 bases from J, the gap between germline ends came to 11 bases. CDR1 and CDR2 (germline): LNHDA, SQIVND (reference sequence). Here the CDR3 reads CASRDSMKETQYF. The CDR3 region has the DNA TGTGCCAGTAGGGACAGTATGAAAGAGACCCAGTACTTC.

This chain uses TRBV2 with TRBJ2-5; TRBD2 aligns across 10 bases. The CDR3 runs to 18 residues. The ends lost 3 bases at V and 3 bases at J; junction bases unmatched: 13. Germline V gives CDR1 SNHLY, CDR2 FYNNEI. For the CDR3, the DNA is TGTGCCAGCAGTGAGAGGGGGCCGGCTAGCGGGGGCAAAGAGACCCAGTACTTC. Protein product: CASSERGPASGGKETQYF. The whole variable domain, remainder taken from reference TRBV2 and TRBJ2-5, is EPEVTQTPSHQVTQMGQEVILRCVPISNHLYFYWYRQILGQKVEFLVSFYNNEISEKSEIFDDQFSVERPDGSNFTLKIRSTKLEDSAMYFCASSERGPASGGKETQYFGPGTRLLVL.

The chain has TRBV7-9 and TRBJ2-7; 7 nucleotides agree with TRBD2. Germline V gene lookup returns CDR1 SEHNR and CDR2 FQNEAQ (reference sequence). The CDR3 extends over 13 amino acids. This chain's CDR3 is CAADRGENYEQYF. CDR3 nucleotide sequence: TGTGCAGCGGACCGGGGGGAAAACTACGAGCAGTACTTC.

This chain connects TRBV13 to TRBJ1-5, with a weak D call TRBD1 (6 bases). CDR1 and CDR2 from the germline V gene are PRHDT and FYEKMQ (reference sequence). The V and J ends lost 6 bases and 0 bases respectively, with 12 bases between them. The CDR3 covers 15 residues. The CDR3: CASRKQGSSNQPQHF. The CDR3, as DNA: TGTGCCAGCAGAAAACAGGGTTCTAGCAATCAGCCCCAGCATTTT.

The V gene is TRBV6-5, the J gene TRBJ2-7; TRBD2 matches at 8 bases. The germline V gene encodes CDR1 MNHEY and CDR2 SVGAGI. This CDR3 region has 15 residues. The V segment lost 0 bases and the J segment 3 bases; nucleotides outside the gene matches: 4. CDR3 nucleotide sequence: TGTGCCAGCAGTTACTCCGGGAGGGCCCTCTACGAGCAGTACTTC. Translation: CASSYSGRALYEQYF.

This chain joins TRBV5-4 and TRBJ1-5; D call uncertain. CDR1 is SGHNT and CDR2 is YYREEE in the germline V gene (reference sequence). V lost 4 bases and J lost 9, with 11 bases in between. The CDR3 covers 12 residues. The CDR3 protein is CASSTEVGPQHF. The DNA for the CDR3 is TGTGCCAGCAGCACAGAAGTGGGGCCCCAGCATTTT. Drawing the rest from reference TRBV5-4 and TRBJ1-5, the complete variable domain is ETGVTQSPTHLIKTRGQQVTLRCSSQSGHNTVSWYQQALGQGPQFIFQYYREEENGRGNFPPRFSGLQFPNYSSELNVNALELDDSALYLCASSTEVGPQHFGDGTRLSIL.

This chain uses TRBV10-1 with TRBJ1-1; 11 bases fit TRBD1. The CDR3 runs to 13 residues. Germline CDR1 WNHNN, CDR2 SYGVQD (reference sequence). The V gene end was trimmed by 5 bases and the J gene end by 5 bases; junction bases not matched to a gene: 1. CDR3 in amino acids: CASSWDRGTEAFF. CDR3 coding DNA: TGCGCCAGCAGTTGGGACAGGGGGACTGAAGCTTTCTTT.

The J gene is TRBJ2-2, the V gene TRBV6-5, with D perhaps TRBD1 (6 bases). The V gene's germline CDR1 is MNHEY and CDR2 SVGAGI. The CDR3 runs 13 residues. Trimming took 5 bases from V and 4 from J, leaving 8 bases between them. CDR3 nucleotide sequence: TGTGCCAGCAGTCGGACAGCCACCGGGGAGCTGTTTTTT. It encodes CASSRTATGELFF.

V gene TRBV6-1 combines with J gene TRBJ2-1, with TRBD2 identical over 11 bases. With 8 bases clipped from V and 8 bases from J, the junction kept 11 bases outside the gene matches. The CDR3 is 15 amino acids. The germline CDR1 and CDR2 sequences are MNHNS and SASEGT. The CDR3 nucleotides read TGTGCCAGCGGGGCACTAGCGGGAGAGAACCATGAGCAGTTCTTC. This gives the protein CASGALAGENHEQFF.